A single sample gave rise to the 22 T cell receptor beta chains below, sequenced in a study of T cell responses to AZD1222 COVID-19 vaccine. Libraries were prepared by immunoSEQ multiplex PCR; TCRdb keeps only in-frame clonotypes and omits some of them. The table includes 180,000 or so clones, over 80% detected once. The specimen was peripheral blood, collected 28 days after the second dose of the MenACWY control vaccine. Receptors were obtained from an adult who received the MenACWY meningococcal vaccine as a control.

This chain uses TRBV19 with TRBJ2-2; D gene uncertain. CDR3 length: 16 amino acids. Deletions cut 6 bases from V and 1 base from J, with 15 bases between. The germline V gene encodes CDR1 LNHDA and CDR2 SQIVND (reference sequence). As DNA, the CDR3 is TGTGCCAGTAGGCCCCCCGGTGTGGAGAACACCGGGGAGCTGTTTTTT. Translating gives CASRPPGVENTGELFF.

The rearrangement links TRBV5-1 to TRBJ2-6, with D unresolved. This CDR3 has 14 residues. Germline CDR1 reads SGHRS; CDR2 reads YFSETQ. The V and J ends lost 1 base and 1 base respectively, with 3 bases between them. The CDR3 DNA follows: TGCGCCAGCAGCTTGTGGTCTGGGGCCAACGTCCTGACTTTC. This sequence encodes CASSLWSGANVLTF.

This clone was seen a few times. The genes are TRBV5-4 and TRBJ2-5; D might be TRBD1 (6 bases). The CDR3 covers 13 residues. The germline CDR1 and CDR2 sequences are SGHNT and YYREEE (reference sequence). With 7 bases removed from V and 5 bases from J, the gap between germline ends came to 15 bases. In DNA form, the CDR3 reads TGTGCCAGCGGACCGGGACATGGGGAGACCCAGTACTTC. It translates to CASGPGHGETQYF.

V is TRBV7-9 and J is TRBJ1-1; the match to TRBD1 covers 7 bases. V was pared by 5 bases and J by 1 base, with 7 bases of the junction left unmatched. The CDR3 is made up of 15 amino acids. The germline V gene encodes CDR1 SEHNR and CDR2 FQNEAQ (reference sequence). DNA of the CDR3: TGTGCCAGCAGCCCAAGACAGGGTCCGAACACTGAAGCTTTCTTT. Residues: CASSPRQGPNTEAFF. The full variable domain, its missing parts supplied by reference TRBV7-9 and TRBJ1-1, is DTGVSQNPRHKITKRGQNVTFRCDPISEHNRLYWYRQTLGQGPEFLTYFQNEAQLEKSRLLSDRFSAERPKGSFSTLEIQRTEQGDSAMYLCASSPRQGPNTEAFFGQGTRLTVV.

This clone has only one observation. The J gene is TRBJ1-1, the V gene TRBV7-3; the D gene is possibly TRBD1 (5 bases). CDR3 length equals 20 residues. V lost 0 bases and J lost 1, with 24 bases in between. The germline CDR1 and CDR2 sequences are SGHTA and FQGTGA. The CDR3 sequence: CASSLTRDFWGGNENTEAFF. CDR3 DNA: TGTGCCAGCAGCTTAACCCGGGACTTCTGGGGAGGCAATGAGAACACTGAAGCTTTCTTT.

The DNA for the CDR3 is TGTGCCAGCAGCCCCGGACAGGGGGATCAGCCCCAGCATTTT. Encoded protein: CASSPGQGDQPQHF. The V call is TRBV7-9, the J call TRBJ1-5; TRBD1 matches 10 bases. CDR1 is SEHNR, CDR2 FQNEAQ, per germline (reference sequence). The CDR3 runs 14 residues. Unmatched junction bases numbered 3, after V lost 5 bases and J lost 5 bases.

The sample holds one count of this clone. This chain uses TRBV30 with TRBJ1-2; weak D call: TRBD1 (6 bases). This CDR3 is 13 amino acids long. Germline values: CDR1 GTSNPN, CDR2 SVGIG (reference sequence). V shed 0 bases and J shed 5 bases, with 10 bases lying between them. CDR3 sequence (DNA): TGTGCCTGGAGTGTCGGGGGCCTTTATGGCTACACCTTC. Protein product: CAWSVGGLYGYTF.

The CDR3 spells CASTKRDRPNTGELFF. The CDR3 region has the DNA TGTGCCAGCACCAAACGGGACAGGCCGAACACCGGGGAGCTGTTTTTT. The chain recombines TRBV3-1 (or the pseudogene TRBV3-2) with TRBJ2-2, with 8 bases fitting TRBD1. V lost 7 bases, J lost 0 bases, and 7 bases stayed unmatched. The germline V gene has CDR1 LGHDT and CDR2 YNNKEL (reference sequence). The CDR3 loop spans 16 amino acids.

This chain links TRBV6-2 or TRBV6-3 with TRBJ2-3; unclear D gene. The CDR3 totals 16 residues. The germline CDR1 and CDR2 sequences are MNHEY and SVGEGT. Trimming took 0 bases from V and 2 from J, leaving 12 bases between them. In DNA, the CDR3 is TGTGCCAGCAGTTACTCGTATCGAACTGACACAGATACGCAGTATTTT. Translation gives CASSYSYRTDTDTQYF.

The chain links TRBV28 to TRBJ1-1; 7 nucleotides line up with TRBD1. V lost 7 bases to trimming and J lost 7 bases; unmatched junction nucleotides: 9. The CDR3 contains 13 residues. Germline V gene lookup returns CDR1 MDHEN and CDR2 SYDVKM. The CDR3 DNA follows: TGTGCCAGCACCTCAAGACAGGGAGGTGAAGCTTTCTTT. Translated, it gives CASTSRQGGEAFF.

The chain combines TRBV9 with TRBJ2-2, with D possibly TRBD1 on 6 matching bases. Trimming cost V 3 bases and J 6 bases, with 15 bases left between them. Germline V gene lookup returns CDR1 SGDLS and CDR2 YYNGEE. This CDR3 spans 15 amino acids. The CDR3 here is CASSGGGQWAGELFF. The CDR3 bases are TGTGCCAGCAGCGGGGGCGGACAGTGGGCCGGGGAGCTGTTTTTT.

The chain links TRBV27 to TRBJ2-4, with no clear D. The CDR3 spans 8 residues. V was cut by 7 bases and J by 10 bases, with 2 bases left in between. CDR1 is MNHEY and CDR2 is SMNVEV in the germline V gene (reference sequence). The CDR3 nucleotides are TGTGCCAGCATGATTCAGTACTTC. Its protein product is CASMIQYF.

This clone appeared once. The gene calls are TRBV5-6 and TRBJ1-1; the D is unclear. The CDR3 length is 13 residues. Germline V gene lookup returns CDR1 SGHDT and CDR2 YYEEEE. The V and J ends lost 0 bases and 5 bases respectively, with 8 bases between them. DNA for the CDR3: TGTGCCAGCAGCTTGGGGATAGTGACTGAAGCTTTCTTT. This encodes CASSLGIVTEAFF.

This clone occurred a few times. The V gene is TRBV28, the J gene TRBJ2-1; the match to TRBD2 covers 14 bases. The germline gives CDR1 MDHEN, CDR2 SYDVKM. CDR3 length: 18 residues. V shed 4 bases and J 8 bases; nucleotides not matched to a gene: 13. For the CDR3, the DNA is TGTGCCAGCAGTTATCCTAGACTAGCGGGAGGGCCGGTGGATGAGCAGTTCTTC. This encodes CASSYPRLAGGPVDEQFF. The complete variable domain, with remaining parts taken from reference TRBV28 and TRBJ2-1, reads DVKVTQSSRYLVKRTGEKVFLECVQDMDHENMFWYRQDPGLGLRLIYFSYDVKMKEKGDIPEGYSVSREKKERFSLILESASTNQTSMYLCASSYPRLAGGPVDEQFFGPGTRLTVL.

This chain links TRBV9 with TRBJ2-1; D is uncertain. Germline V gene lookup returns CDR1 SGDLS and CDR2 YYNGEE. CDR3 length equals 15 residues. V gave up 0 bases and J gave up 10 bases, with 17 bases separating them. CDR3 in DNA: TGTGCCAGCAGCGTAGATGCCCCAGCCTCTTGGGAGCAGTTCTTC. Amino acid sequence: CASSVDAPASWEQFF.

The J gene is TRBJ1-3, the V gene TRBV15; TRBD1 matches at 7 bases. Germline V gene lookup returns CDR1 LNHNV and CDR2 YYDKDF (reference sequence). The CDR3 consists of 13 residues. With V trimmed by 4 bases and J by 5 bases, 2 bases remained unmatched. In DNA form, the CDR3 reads TGTGCCACCAGCAAGGGACAGAGAAACACCATATATTTT. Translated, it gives CATSKGQRNTIYF.

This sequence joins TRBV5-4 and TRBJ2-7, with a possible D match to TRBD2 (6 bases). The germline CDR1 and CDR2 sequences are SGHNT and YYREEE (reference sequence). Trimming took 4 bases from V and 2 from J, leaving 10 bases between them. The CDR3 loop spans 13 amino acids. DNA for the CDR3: TGTGCCAGCAGCCGCGGGGTCACCTACGAGCAGTACTTC. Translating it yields CASSRGVTYEQYF.

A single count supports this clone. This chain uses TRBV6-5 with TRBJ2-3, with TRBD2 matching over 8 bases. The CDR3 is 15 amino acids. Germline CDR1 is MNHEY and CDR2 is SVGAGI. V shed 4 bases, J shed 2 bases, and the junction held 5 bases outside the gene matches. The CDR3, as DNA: TGTGCCAGCAGTTCCACTAGCGGACCCACAGATACGCAGTATTTT. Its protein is CASSSTSGPTDTQYF.

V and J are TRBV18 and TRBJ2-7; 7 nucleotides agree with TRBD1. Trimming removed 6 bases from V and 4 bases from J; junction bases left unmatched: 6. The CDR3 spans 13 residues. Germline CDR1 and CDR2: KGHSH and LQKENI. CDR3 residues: CASSQGTAYEQYF. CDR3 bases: TGTGCCAGCTCTCAAGGGACAGCTTACGAGCAGTACTTC.

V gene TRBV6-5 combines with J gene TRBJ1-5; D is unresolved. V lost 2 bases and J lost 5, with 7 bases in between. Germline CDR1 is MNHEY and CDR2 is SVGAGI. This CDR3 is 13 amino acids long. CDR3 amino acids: CASSYGSYQPQHF. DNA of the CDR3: TGTGCCAGCAGTTACGGGTCTTATCAGCCCCAGCATTTT.

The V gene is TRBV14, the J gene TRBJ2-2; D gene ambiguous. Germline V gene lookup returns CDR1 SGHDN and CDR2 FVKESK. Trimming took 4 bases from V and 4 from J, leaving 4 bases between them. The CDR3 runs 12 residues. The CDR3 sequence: CASSLGTGELFF. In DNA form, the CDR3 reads TGTGCCAGCAGCCTAGGCACCGGGGAGCTGTTTTTT.

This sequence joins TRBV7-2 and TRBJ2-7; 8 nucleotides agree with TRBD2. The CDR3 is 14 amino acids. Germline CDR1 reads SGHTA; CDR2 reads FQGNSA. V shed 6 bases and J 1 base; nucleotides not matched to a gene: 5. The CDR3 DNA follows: TGTGCCAGCAGTCGGGGGGGTTCGTCCTACGAGCAGTACTTC. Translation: CASSRGGSSYEQYF.